These 25 T cell receptor beta chains originate from one sample sequenced in a study of blood T cell repertoires in COVID-19. Measured with immunoSEQ multiplex PCR; TCRdb has only the in-frame clones, and not every one. The repertoire has fewer than 250,000 clones, approximately 90% of them found once; the top ten carry 0.95% to 1.3%. Material for sequencing was peripheral blood. The receptors here all came from a man aged 30-40 years with acute or convalescent COVID-19.

The rearrangement uses TRBV9 and TRBJ2-5; no definite D call. CDR1 SGDLS and CDR2 YYNGEE come from the germline V gene. The CDR3 length is 13 residues. V lost 0 bases and J 4 bases, leaving 7 bases between the germline ends. CDR3 nucleotide sequence: TGTGCCAGCAGCGTAGGACTTATAGAGACCCAGTACTTC. Translation: CASSVGLIETQYF. The full variable domain, its missing parts supplied by reference TRBV9 and TRBJ2-5, is DSGVTQTPKHLITATGQRVTLRCSPRSGDLSVYWYQQSLDQGLQFLIQYYNGEERAKGNILERFSAQQFPDLHSELNLSSLELGDSALYFCASSVGLIETQYFGPGTRLLVL.

V and J are TRBV4-1 and TRBJ1-2; the D gene is possibly TRBD1 (5 bases). V was pared by 2 bases and J by 7 bases, with 14 bases between. Germline V gene sequence: CDR1 MGHRA, CDR2 YSYEKL. The CDR3 spans 14 residues. CDR3 bases: TGCGCCAGCAGCCAACCCGGCGGGACTCCTGGCTACACCTTC. Translated: CASSQPGGTPGYTF.

The chain recombines TRBV30 with TRBJ1-1, with D hard to call. This CDR3 is built from 11 residues. V was cut by 4 bases and J by 3 bases, with 6 bases left in between. The germline V gene has CDR1 GTSNPN and CDR2 SVGIG (reference sequence). CDR3: CAWTSHTEAFF. The CDR3 DNA sequence: TGTGCCTGGACCTCCCACACTGAAGCTTTCTTT.

This chain uses TRBV15 with TRBJ1-1, with 9 nucleotides matching TRBD1. Trimming cost V 1 base and J 2 bases; bases outside gene matches: 5. Per germline, CDR1 LNHNV and CDR2 YYDKDF (reference sequence). This CDR3 region has 16 residues. This CDR3 reads CATSRGGTGSNTEAFF. In DNA, the CDR3 is TGTGCCACCAGCAGAGGGGGGACAGGGTCAAACACTGAAGCTTTCTTT.

The rearrangement links TRBV3-1 (or the pseudogene TRBV3-2) to TRBJ2-7; 7 bases match TRBD2. Germline CDR1 and CDR2: LGHDT and YNNKEL (reference sequence). CDR3 length equals 15 residues. After removal of 4 bases from V and 3 bases from J, the junction contained 9 bases not matched to a gene. The CDR3 is CASSPLGGTVYEQYF. CDR3 nucleotide sequence: TGTGCCAGCAGCCCCCTGGGGGGGACCGTCTACGAGCAGTACTTC.

The chain carries TRBV10-3 and TRBJ2-7; tentative D call: TRBD2 (6 bases). The germline V gene has CDR1 ENHRY and CDR2 SYGVKD. This CDR3 spans 15 amino acids. V was trimmed by 3 bases and J by 6 bases, leaving 18 bases between them. The CDR3 DNA sequence: TGTGCCATCAGTGATGGGCCTGACGGGAGAAGCGAGCAGTACTTC. Its protein is CAISDGPDGRSEQYF.

The chain combines TRBV28 with TRBJ1-4, with 7 positions matching TRBD1. The CDR3 spans 13 residues. V trimming: 7 bases; J trimming: 7 bases; junction bases outside the gene matches: 6. CDR1 is MDHEN, CDR2 SYDVKM, per germline. The CDR3 DNA reads TGTGCCAGCACGGGACAGTTTTTTGAAAAACTGTTTTTT. This codes for CASTGQFFEKLFF.

This clone occurred a few times. The chain employs TRBV29-1 and TRBJ2-5, with 8 bases aligning to TRBD2. Germline V lookup: CDR1 SQVTM, CDR2 ANQGSEA. V trimming: 6 bases; J trimming: 3 bases; junction bases outside the gene matches: 15. CDR3 size: 16 residues. Here the CDR3 reads CSVKFSSGGGEETQYF. The CDR3 nucleotides read TGCAGCGTCAAGTTCAGTTCCGGGGGGGGTGAAGAGACCCAGTACTTC.

J is TRBJ2-7 and V is TRBV27, with 9 bases fitting TRBD1. Germline CDR1 is MNHEY and CDR2 is SMNVEV (reference sequence). Unmatched junction bases numbered 6, after V lost 5 bases and J lost 7 bases. The CDR3 contains 13 residues. The DNA of the CDR3 is TGTGCCAGCAGTCCCGGACAGGGGAGAGAGCAGTACTTC. It translates to CASSPGQGREQYF.

The genes are TRBV6-1 and TRBJ2-7, with unresolved D. CDR1 and CDR2 (germline): MNHNS, SASEGT. The V gene lost 3 bases and the J gene lost 3 bases, with 9 bases spanning the gap. This CDR3 comprises 13 residues. In DNA form, the CDR3 reads TGTGCCAGCAGTGATGCGCTATACTACGAGCAGTACTTC. Translating it yields CASSDALYYEQYF.

The chain recombines TRBV28 with TRBJ2-3, with 10 bases matching TRBD2. V trimming: 4 bases; J trimming: 4 bases; junction bases outside the gene matches: 8. Germline loops: CDR1 MDHEN, CDR2 SYDVKM. The CDR3 spans 16 residues. CDR3 nucleotides: TGTGCCAGCAGTTCCCTCCGGAGCGGGGGGGCAGATACGCAGTATTTT. Its translation is CASSSLRSGGADTQYF.

V gene TRBV12-3 or TRBV12-4 combines with J gene TRBJ2-1; maybe TRBD1 (5 bases). The CDR3 runs to 13 residues. Trimming shortened V by 7 bases and J by 12 bases, and 19 bases separated the two germline ends. CDR3 loop: CASTSWQGSTQFF. The DNA of the CDR3 is TGTGCCAGCACCTCCTGGCAGGGCTCAACGCAGTTCTTC.

The chain links TRBV7-8 to TRBJ2-5; a weak D match, TRBD2 (6 bases). Trimming took 3 bases from V and 5 from J, leaving 16 bases between them. The CDR3 is 15 residues long. Germline values: CDR1 SGHVS, CDR2 FQNEAQ. In DNA form, the CDR3 reads TGTGCCAGCAGCTTGCGCCGCAGGGAGGCGGAGACCCAGTACTTC. Its translation is CASSLRRREAETQYF.

The chain couples TRBV4-1 to TRBJ2-5; TRBD2 matches 13 bases. Looked up from germline, CDR1 is MGHRA and CDR2 is YSYEKL. V trimming: 4 bases; J trimming: 1 base; junction bases outside the gene matches: 3. The CDR3 loop spans 16 amino acids. The DNA of the CDR3 is TGCGCCAGCAGCCGAGGACTAGCGGGGGCCCAAGAGACCCAGTACTTC. Its protein product is CASSRGLAGAQETQYF.

The gene calls are TRBV9 and TRBJ2-1; 12 bases agree with TRBD2. The CDR3 consists of 16 residues. CDR1 is SGDLS, CDR2 YYNGEE, per germline. V trimming: 0 bases; J trimming: 4 bases; junction bases outside the gene matches: 2. In DNA, the CDR3 is TGTGCCAGCAGCGTAGGGACTAGCGGGGTATACAATGAGCAGTTCTTC. Its protein is CASSVGTSGVYNEQFF.

The CDR3 protein is CASSQGQGYEKLFF. The CDR3 bases are TGTGCCAGCAGCCAGGGACAGGGGTATGAAAAACTGTTTTTT. J is TRBJ1-4 and V is TRBV7-9; 10 bases match TRBD1. V dropped 5 bases and J dropped 6; count of bases not matched to a gene: 3. The germline V gene encodes CDR1 SEHNR and CDR2 FQNEAQ (reference sequence). The CDR3 extends over 14 amino acids.

This clone was found a few times. The genes are TRBV30 and TRBJ1-1; D gene unclear. Trimming shortened V by 4 bases and J by 0 bases, and 9 bases separated the two germline ends. This CDR3 has 13 amino acids. Per the germline V gene, CDR1 is GTSNPN and CDR2 is SVGIG (reference sequence). CDR3 coding DNA: TGTGCCTGGACACTTTATATGAACACTGAAGCTTTCTTT. Translated: CAWTLYMNTEAFF.

The chain has TRBV4-2 and TRBJ1-2; 10 nucleotides align to TRBD1. The CDR3 runs 17 residues. Germline V CDR1 and CDR2: LGHNA, YNFKEQ. The V segment lost 3 bases and the J segment 3 bases; nucleotides outside the gene matches: 10. As DNA, the CDR3 is TGTGCCAGCAGCCACCTCCCCGGGACAGGGGAAGACTATGGCTACACCTTC. It codes for CASSHLPGTGEDYGYTF.

The rearrangement joins TRBV7-9 to TRBJ1-1; maybe TRBD1 (5 bases). The CDR3 is made up of 16 amino acids. In germline, CDR1 is SEHNR, CDR2 FQNEAQ (reference sequence). Trimming shortened V by 6 bases and J by 1 base, and 18 bases separated the two germline ends. This chain's CDR3 is CASRVGETVRNTEAFF. Written as DNA, the CDR3 is TGTGCCAGCAGAGTGGGCGAGACAGTTCGGAACACTGAAGCTTTCTTT.

The chain links TRBV5-6 to TRBJ2-3; D may be TRBD2 (6 bases). From germline, CDR1 is SGHDT and CDR2 YYEEEE. The ends were cut back, 1 base at V and 6 bases at J, with 9 bases in the middle. This CDR3 contains 13 residues. The CDR3 bases are TGTGCCAGCAGCTTGAGACTAGGGGATACGCAGTATTTT. Protein: CASSLRLGDTQYF.

The chain uses TRBV10-2 and TRBJ1-3, with a tentative D call TRBD1 (5 bases). The V end was cut by 2 bases, the J end by 1 base, with 12 bases between. Germline CDR1 and CDR2: WSHSY and SAAADI. This CDR3 contains 16 residues. The CDR3 here is CASSERGIVSGNTIYF. The DNA of the CDR3 is TGCGCCAGCAGTGAGCGGGGGATCGTATCTGGAAACACCATATATTTT.

The V and J genes are TRBV7-9 and TRBJ1-5; D is possibly TRBD1 (5 bases). The CDR3 length is 16 residues. Germline V CDR1 and CDR2: SEHNR, FQNEAQ (reference sequence). V was clipped by 2 bases and J by 3 bases, with 14 bases between them. Here the CDR3 reads CASSLNQGGVNQPQHF. CDR3 DNA sequence: TGTGCCAGCAGCTTAAATCAGGGTGGGGTCAATCAGCCCCAGCATTTT.

V gene TRBV6-5 combines with J gene TRBJ2-7; D possibly corresponds to TRBD2 (6 bases). CDR1 is MNHEY, CDR2 SVGAGI, per germline. V lost 6 bases to trimming and J lost 4 bases, with 19 bases between them. This CDR3 contains 15 residues. The CDR3 loop reads CASRSTPRAGYEQYF. The CDR3 DNA sequence: TGTGCCAGCAGATCCACCCCACGGGCGGGATACGAGCAGTACTTC.

The V and J genes are TRBV6-1 and TRBJ2-3; D may be TRBD2 (5 bases). The CDR3 consists of 18 residues. In germline, CDR1 is MNHNS, CDR2 SASEGT. Trimming stripped 4 bases from V and 4 bases from J, with 24 bases between. Written as DNA, the CDR3 is TGTGCCAGCAGTGGGCCCGGGCCTAACGGGGAACTTCCAGATACGCAGTATTTT. It encodes CASSGPGPNGELPDTQYF.

The sample holds one count of this clone. J is TRBJ1-1 and V is TRBV6-6; D might be TRBD1 (5 bases). The CDR3 runs to 13 residues. Germline assignment: CDR1 MNHNY and CDR2 SVGAGI (reference sequence). With 6 bases removed from V and 11 bases from J, the gap between germline ends came to 19 bases. The CDR3 DNA is TGTGCCAGCAGCTATGAGGCCAGGGTCGGCGCTTTCTTT. Protein product: CASSYEARVGAFF.